A single sample gave rise to the 31 T cell receptor beta chains below, sequenced in a study of neurological immune-mediated disorders. TCRdb reprocessed the 5' RACE reads via MiXCR and lists one record per CDR3 protein. This table has about 77,000 distinct CDR3 sequences, 9.4% appearing once. Sequencing was done on a sample of PBMCs. These receptors all come from a man in his fifties or sixties in good health.

The table lists this clonotype with many counts. This rearrangement joins TRBV5-1 to TRBJ2-5; D may be TRBD1 (5 bases). The CDR3 has 15 residues. Per the germline V gene, CDR1 is SGHRS and CDR2 is YFSETQ. With 0 bases removed from V and 4 bases from J, the gap between germline ends came to 13 bases. The CDR3 nucleotides are TGCGCCAGCAGCTTGGGGGCCAGGGCCGGAGAGACCCAGTACTTC. Protein: CASSLGARAGETQYF.

This clonotype was counted many times. The chain uses TRBV5-1 and TRBJ1-5; the D gene is possibly TRBD1 (6 bases). Trimming shortened V by 4 bases and J by 3 bases, and 8 bases separated the two germline ends. The germline V gene encodes CDR1 SGHRS and CDR2 YFSETQ. The CDR3 runs 13 residues. The CDR3 DNA follows: TGCGCCAGCAGCGGGGGCTCCAATCAGCCCCAGCATTTT. Its protein is CASSGGSNQPQHF.

This clonotype was seen at least ten times. The chain combines TRBV4-2 with TRBJ2-7; TRBD1 matches 8 bases. The CDR3 sequence is 16 residues long. Germline assignment: CDR1 LGHNA and CDR2 YNFKEQ. V lost 0 bases to trimming and J lost 2 bases; unmatched junction nucleotides: 6. The CDR3 region has the DNA TGTGCCAGCAGCCAAGATCAGGGGGCCCTTACCTACGAGCAGTACTTC. Translation gives CASSQDQGALTYEQYF.

The chain couples TRBV7-9 to TRBJ2-2; TRBD1 matches at 8 bases. The CDR3 is made up of 15 amino acids. Germline V gives CDR1 SEHNR, CDR2 FQNEAQ (reference sequence). The V segment lost 4 bases and the J segment 6 bases; nucleotides outside the gene matches: 7. The CDR3 sequence is CASSSPGGESGELFF. DNA for the CDR3: TGTGCCAGCAGCTCCCCAGGGGGCGAATCCGGGGAGCTGTTTTTT.

Ten or more counts support this clonotype. This chain links TRBV25-1 with TRBJ2-7; no reliable D call. Germline values: CDR1 MGHDK, CDR2 SYGVNS. This CDR3 spans 11 amino acids. V lost 10 bases and J lost 3, with 10 bases in between. The CDR3 loop reads CATRGFYEQYF. The CDR3 DNA reads TGTGCCACCCGAGGTTTCTACGAGCAGTACTTC.

There are many counts of this clonotype. The chain employs TRBV3-1 and TRBJ2-7; TRBD1 or TRBD2 may be the D gene (5 bases each). The CDR3 covers 12 residues. Germline loops: CDR1 LGHDT, CDR2 YNNKEL (reference sequence). V lost 2 bases and J lost 8, with 10 bases in between. CDR3 coding DNA: TGTGCCAGCAGCCAAACGGGACGTCAGCAGTACTTC. Translated: CASSQTGRQQYF.

This clonotype was counted many times. CDR3 sequence: CSHKNYGYTF. CDR3 sequence (DNA): TGCAGCCATAAGAACTATGGCTACACCTTC. This rearrangement joins TRBV20-1 to TRBJ1-2; D unresolved. Germline V gene sequence: CDR1 DFQATT, CDR2 SNEGSKA (reference sequence). CDR3 length: 10 amino acids.

This clonotype was seen many times. This chain joins TRBV28 and TRBJ2-5, with 8 nucleotides matching TRBD2. CDR1 is MDHEN, CDR2 SYDVKM, per germline. V lost 6 bases, J lost 4 bases, and 10 bases stayed unmatched. The CDR3 has 15 amino acids. The CDR3 DNA reads TGTGCCAGCAGCAACACGGGAGGGCCCGGAGAGACCCAGTACTTC. It yields the protein CASSNTGGPGETQYF.

There are many counts of this clonotype. The chain employs TRBV4-3 and TRBJ2-7; D is unresolved. V was cut by 3 bases and J by 6 bases, with 18 bases left in between. The germline CDR1 and CDR2 sequences are LGHNA and YSLEER. The CDR3 runs to 15 residues. The CDR3 sequence: CASSQAVGARREQYF. DNA for the CDR3: TGCGCCAGCAGCCAGGCGGTAGGAGCGAGGCGCGAGCAGTACTTC.

This clonotype was recorded at least ten times. The chain is built from TRBV27 and TRBJ1-1, with a tentative D call TRBD1 (5 bases). This CDR3 comprises 16 residues. Trimming pared 5 bases from V and 1 base from J, leaving 17 bases between. Germline V gene sequence: CDR1 MNHEY, CDR2 SMNVEV (reference sequence). In DNA, the CDR3 is TGTGCCAGCAGTCTACGACAGTCCGTCAAGAACACTGAAGCTTTCTTT. Translating it yields CASSLRQSVKNTEAFF.

This clonotype was seen a handful of times. This chain joins TRBV18 and TRBJ2-5, with unresolved D. The V gene lost 0 bases and the J gene lost 5 bases, with 13 bases spanning the gap. This CDR3 contains 15 residues. CDR1 is KGHSH, CDR2 LQKENI, per germline. The DNA of the CDR3 is TGTGCCAGCTCACCACCGTTGAGTTTGGGGGAGACCCAGTACTTC. This gives the protein CASSPPLSLGETQYF.

This clonotype was picked up a small number of times. The rearrangement joins TRBV10-3 to TRBJ2-3; no clear D. The V gene lost 7 bases and the J gene lost 6 bases, with 14 bases spanning the gap. This CDR3 has 13 residues. Germline assignment: CDR1 ENHRY and CDR2 SYGVKD. DNA for the CDR3: TGTGCCATCACGGCCTCGGATAGTGATACGCAGTATTTT. Protein sequence: CAITASDSDTQYF.

This clonotype was seen many times. The genes are TRBV5-1 and TRBJ2-1; 8 bases map to TRBD1. The junction had 8 bases not matched to a gene; V was cut back by 2 bases and J by 1 base. Germline CDR1 SGHRS, CDR2 YFSETQ. The CDR3 consists of 17 residues. The CDR3 DNA is TGCGCCAGCAGCTTCAGTCGAACAGGGGGATCCTACAATGAGCAGTTCTTC. Its protein is CASSFSRTGGSYNEQFF. Looking up the rest from reference TRBV5-1 and TRBJ2-1 gives the full variable domain: KAGVTQTPRYLIKTRGQQVTLSCSPISGHRSVSWYQQTPGQGLQFLFEYFSETQRNKGNFPGRFSGRQFSNSRSEMNVSTLELGDSALYLCASSFSRTGGSYNEQFFGPGTRLTVL.

The sample holds many counts of this clonotype. The chain recombines TRBV5-1 with TRBJ1-4, with TRBD1 matching 8 bases. V lost 1 base and J lost 5; bases outside the gene matches: 1. CDR1 is SGHRS, CDR2 YFSETQ, per germline. This CDR3 contains 14 residues. The CDR3 reads CASSLQGANEKLFF. CDR3 nucleotide sequence: TGCGCCAGCAGCTTGCAGGGGGCAAATGAAAAACTGTTTTTT.

This clonotype has ten or more counts. The chain carries TRBV9 and TRBJ2-7; possibly TRBD2 for D (6 bases). The V and J ends lost 4 bases and 6 bases respectively, with 20 bases between them. This CDR3 region has 15 residues. Germline lookup yields CDR1 SGDLS and CDR2 YYNGEE. The CDR3 reads CASSFGGSYLTEQYF. CDR3 coding DNA: TGTGCCAGCAGCTTCGGAGGGAGCTACCTAACCGAGCAGTACTTC.

This clonotype appeared a few times. The V gene is TRBV6-2 or TRBV6-3, the J gene TRBJ1-5; D is uncertain. The V end was cut by 7 bases, the J end by 0 bases, with 16 bases between. The CDR3 is made up of 16 amino acids. CDR1 is MNHEY and CDR2 is SVGEGT in the germline V gene. The CDR3 region is CASTFRGKDSNQPQHF. DNA of the CDR3: TGTGCCAGCACCTTTCGAGGGAAGGATAGCAATCAGCCCCAGCATTTT.

This clonotype showed up many times. The gene calls are TRBV4-3 and TRBJ1-6; D unresolved. The CDR3 spans 13 residues. Trimming took off 3 bases at V and 7 bases at J, with 7 bases between the two ends. Germline V gene sequence: CDR1 LGHNA, CDR2 YSLEER. The CDR3 nucleotides read TGCGCCAGCAGCCAGGGAAGGAATTCACCCCTCCACTTT. This sequence encodes CASSQGRNSPLHF.

This clonotype came up many times. The chain links TRBV5-1 to TRBJ2-7; D is unresolved. With 0 bases removed from V and 0 bases from J, the gap between germline ends came to 4 bases. The CDR3 has 13 amino acids. Germline V lookup: CDR1 SGHRS, CDR2 YFSETQ. In DNA form, the CDR3 reads TGCGCCAGCAGCTTGGCAGGCTCCTACGAGCAGTACTTC. This gives the protein CASSLAGSYEQYF.

This clonotype was picked up many times. The chain links TRBV2 to TRBJ2-1; D may be TRBD2 (6 bases). V was shortened by 7 bases and J by 12 bases, with 13 bases between the two germline ends. Per the germline V gene, CDR1 is SNHLY and CDR2 is FYNNEI. The CDR3 has 11 residues. The CDR3: CASISGWGQFF. CDR3 nucleotides: TGTGCCAGCATTAGCGGTTGGGGGCAGTTCTTC.

This clonotype has ten or more counts. The rearrangement links TRBV24-1 to TRBJ2-1, with 10 positions matching TRBD1. CDR3 length equals 16 residues. V was pared by 3 bases and J by 8 bases, with 9 bases of the junction left unmatched. Germline CDR1 reads KGHDR; CDR2 reads SFDVKD. The CDR3 nucleotides are TGTGCCACCAGTGATCCGACAGGGGGCCTTCGAGATGAGCAGTTCTTC. Its translation: CATSDPTGGLRDEQFF.

The chain joins TRBV5-1 to TRBJ2-3; D may match TRBD1 or TRBD2 (5 bases each). The CDR3 has 16 amino acids. Trimming stripped 0 bases from V and 4 bases from J, with 15 bases between. Germline CDR1 is SGHRS and CDR2 is YFSETQ. The CDR3 loop reads CASSLETGPGPDTQYF. The CDR3 DNA reads as TGCGCCAGCAGCTTGGAGACGGGGCCCGGCCCAGATACGCAGTATTTT.

This clonotype showed up many times. The V and J genes are TRBV14 and TRBJ2-2; D uncertain. Germline values: CDR1 SGHDN, CDR2 FVKESK. CDR3 size: 16 residues. V lost 1 base to trimming and J lost 1 base, with 10 bases between them. This CDR3 reads CASSQVTSLNTGELFF. In nucleotides, the CDR3 is TGTGCCAGCAGCCAAGTTACCAGTTTGAACACCGGGGAGCTGTTTTTT. The complete variable domain, with remaining parts taken from reference TRBV14 and TRBJ2-2, reads EAGVTQFPSHSVIEKGQTVTLRCDPISGHDNLYWYRRVMGKEIKFLLHFVKESKQDESGMPNNRFLAERTGGTYSTLKVQPAELEDSGVYFCASSQVTSLNTGELFFGEGSRLTVL.

This clonotype appeared many times. This rearrangement joins TRBV7-9 to TRBJ2-6; TRBD1 matches 8 bases. V shed 7 bases, J shed 4 bases, and the junction held 9 bases outside the gene matches. The germline CDR1 and CDR2 sequences are SEHNR and FQNEAQ (reference sequence). CDR3 size: 16 residues. The CDR3 DNA sequence: TGTGCCAGCATTCTCCGGCAGGGGGCCGGGGCCAACGTCCTGACTTTC. Protein: CASILRQGAGANVLTF.

This clonotype has ten or more counts. This chain joins TRBV5-1 and TRBJ1-2; D is perhaps TRBD1 (5 bases). Germline assignment: CDR1 SGHRS and CDR2 YFSETQ. This CDR3 has 15 amino acids. Trimming shortened V by 0 bases and J by 0 bases, and 9 bases separated the two germline ends. In nucleotides, the CDR3 is TGCGCCAGCAGCTTGGTTCCAGGGCCTAACTATGGCTACACCTTC. Amino acid sequence: CASSLVPGPNYGYTF. Filled out from reference TRBV5-1 and TRBJ1-2, the complete variable domain reads KAGVTQTPRYLIKTRGQQVTLSCSPISGHRSVSWYQQTPGQGLQFLFEYFSETQRNKGNFPGRFSGRQFSNSRSEMNVSTLELGDSALYLCASSLVPGPNYGYTFGSGTRLTVV.

This clonotype was counted many times. The chain carries TRBV28 and TRBJ1-4, with no clear D. Germline assignment: CDR1 MDHEN and CDR2 SYDVKM. The CDR3 runs to 11 residues. V was trimmed by 7 bases and J by 12 bases, leaving 12 bases between them. CDR3 sequence: CASTGGYQLFF. DNA for the CDR3: TGTGCCAGCACCGGAGGGTACCAACTGTTTTTT.

This clonotype was detected many times. The V gene is TRBV15, the J gene TRBJ2-1, with a possible D match to TRBD2 (6 bases). The CDR3 runs 17 residues. Germline V gene sequence: CDR1 LNHNV, CDR2 YYDKDF (reference sequence). Deletions cut 0 bases from V and 0 bases from J, with 12 bases between. This CDR3 reads CATSRDGGIPSYNEQFF. CDR3 bases: TGTGCCACCAGCAGAGACGGGGGAATTCCCTCCTACAATGAGCAGTTCTTC.

This clonotype was observed a handful of times. V and J are TRBV20-1 and TRBJ2-5; D not resolved. V lost 3 bases to trimming and J lost 1 base, with 6 bases between them. CDR1 is DFQATT, CDR2 SNEGSKA, per germline (reference sequence). The length of the CDR3 is 12 residues. CDR3 DNA: TGCAGTGCTAGTATCGGCCAAGAGACCCAGTACTTC. It translates to CSASIGQETQYF.

As for this clonotype: This may stem from a read error, because a much larger clone lies one nucleotide away. The chain uses TRBV28 and TRBJ2-7, with D possibly being TRBD2 (5 bases). The germline V gene has CDR1 MDHEN and CDR2 SYDVKM. This CDR3 contains 13 residues. Trimming cost V 6 bases and J 6 bases, with 15 bases left between them. CDR3 sequence: CASRAWTLGEQYF. CDR3 nucleotide sequence: TGTGCCAGCAGGGCCTGGACTCTCGGCGAGCAGTACTTC.

The table lists this clonotype with many counts. Here the CDR3 reads CSARDLMASGYQETQYF. CDR3 coding DNA: TGCAGTGCTAGAGATTTAATGGCTAGCGGCTACCAAGAGACCCAGTACTTC. The V and J genes are TRBV20-1 and TRBJ2-5; the match to TRBD2 covers 7 bases. Per germline, CDR1 DFQATT and CDR2 SNEGSKA (reference sequence). Trimming took 0 bases from V and 0 from J; bases not matched to a gene: 10. There are 17 residues in the CDR3.

This clonotype was seen many times. Compared with germline, one end of the junction differs, possibly owing to a read error. The J gene is TRBJ2-1, the V gene TRBV20-1; D unresolved. This CDR3 comprises 14 residues. Germline CDR1 and CDR2: DFQATT and SNEGSKA (reference sequence). The CDR3 spells CSASAGSYYDEQFF. As DNA, the CDR3 is TGCAGTGCTAGTGCCGGGTCATACTACGATGAGCAGTTCTTC.

There are many counts of this clonotype. Germline and junction disagree at one end, which may indicate a read error. V and J are TRBV6-1 and TRBJ2-7, with D possibly being TRBD2 (6 bases). Germline V CDR1 and CDR2: MNHNS, SASEGT. There are 15 residues in the CDR3. As DNA, the CDR3 is TGTGCCAGCAGAGAAGGGGCGGGGAGCTCCTACGAGCAGTACTTC. It translates to CASREGAGSSYEQYF.